A selection of T cell receptor beta chains follows, all from one sample in a study of cytomegalovirus exposure and HLA in healthy donors. This table comes from immunoSEQ multiplex PCR, and its TCRdb copy is limited to in-frame clones, with some not included. The data show 100,000 to 150,000 clones, approximately 80% seen once. What was sequenced was PBMCs. Receptor source: a middle-aged woman in good health and CMV-seropositive. Each CDR3 is given with its conserved first and last residue. The order of the fields is D gene, J gene, V gene, clone size, CDR3 length, CDR3 protein, CDR3 DNA. A D gene is named only where the DNA matches it firmly. For some rows the clone size is stated as once, few or many, or as a class when expanded; others skip it.

TRBD1 | TRBJ2-7 | TRBV13 | . | 17 | CASSQYPQGADWYEQYF | TGTGCCAGCAGCCAGTATCCACAGGGGGCGGATTGGTACGAGCAGTACTTC
. | TRBJ2-7 | TRBV10-3 | few | 12 | CAISDQDYEQYF | TGTGCCATCAGTGATCAGGACTACGAGCAGTACTTC
. | TRBJ1-2 | TRBV2 | few | 13 | CATSWEVNYGYTF | TGTGCCACTAGCTGGGAGGTTAACTATGGCTACACCTTC
. | TRBJ1-2 | TRBV2 | few | 12 | CASSTGSQGCTF | TGTGCCAGCAGCACAGGCTCCCAAGGCTGCACCTTC
TRBD2 | TRBJ2-5 | TRBV30 | once | 15 | CAWQKREGGQETQYF | TGTGCCTGGCAGAAGCGGGAGGGGGGTCAAGAGACCCAGTACTTC
TRBD2 | TRBJ2-5 | TRBV28 | . | 12 | CASSLAGETQYF | TGTGCCAGCAGTCTAGCGGGAGAGACCCAGTACTTC
. | TRBJ2-7 | TRBV11-2 | . | 15 | CASSALSLGEYEQYF | TGTGCCAGCAGCGCCCTAAGCCTTGGGGAGTACGAGCAGTACTTC
TRBD2 | TRBJ2-3 | TRBV7-8 | once | 21 | CASSFHPVLAGVTQGTDTQYF | TGTGCCAGCAGCTTTCATCCCGTACTAGCGGGAGTAACCCAAGGCACAGATACGCAGTATTTT
TRBD1 | TRBJ2-7 | TRBV6-1 | . | 14 | CASSRDRSGYEQYF | TGTGCCAGCAGTCGGGACAGGTCGGGGTACGAGCAGTACTTC
TRBD2 | TRBJ2-1 | TRBV11-2 | . | 15 | CASRRLAGQYNEQFF | TGTGCCAGCAGACGACTAGCGGGACAATACAATGAGCAGTTCTTC